The clone carrying this T cell receptor (beta chain) occurred a few times. The antigen remains unidentified. TCRdb reprocessed the RT-PCR reads via MiXCR and lists one record per CDR3 protein. The sample includes roughly 500,000 distinct CDR3 sequences, about 25% of them seen just once. Germline V gene lookup returns CDR1 DFQATT and CDR2 SNEGSKA (reference sequence). This CDR3 has 12 residues. The data were obtained in a study of response to subunit inactivated influenza vaccine. Study-level results: Researchers suggested that each seasonal influenza vaccination recruits few new T cells.

Sequenced material: CD4+ T cells sorted from PBMCs, taken approximately 5 days after vaccination. This receptor was obtained from a middle-aged man who received an inactivated influenza vaccine. V usage is TRBV20-1 and J usage is TRBJ2-3, with TRBD2 matching over 12 bases. This chain's CDR3 is CSRLAGADTQYF. The CDR3 DNA follows: TGCAGCAGACTAGCGGGAGCAGATACGCAGTATTTT.